This T cell receptor beta chain stems from a study of beta chain features in type 1 diabetes. Study-level points and caveats: VDJ junctions from type 1 diabetes patients carried fewer insertions and larger deletions. In every one of the four CD4+ subsets, TCRB CDR3s were moderately but significantly shorter in Type 1 diabetes patients.

Reverse transcribing all isolated RNA meant expressed TCRB transcripts were sequenced. The protocol was immunoSEQ multiplex PCR, while the TCRdb copy is restricted to in-frame clones and leaves out a portion. The sample has 350,000 to 400,000 clones, approximately 15% seen once. Regarding this clone: No antigen is known for it.

Sequencing used naive CD4+ T cells from blood. This clonotype originated in a woman under 30 in good health.

In nucleotides, the CDR3 is TGTGCCTGGACGGCAGGGGACAGCAATCAGCCCCAGCATTTT. This translates into CAWTAGDSNQPQHF. The V call is TRBV30, the J call TRBJ1-5; tentatively, D is TRBD1 (6 bases). This CDR3 is built from 14 residues. The germline V gene has CDR1 GTSNPN and CDR2 SVGIG (reference sequence). The V end was cut by 4 bases, the J end by 1 base, with 11 bases between.